There are a few counts of the clone carrying this TCR beta chain. The V segment lost 4 bases and the J segment 2 bases; nucleotides outside the gene matches: 5. The CDR3 has 15 amino acids. The sample comes from a study of T-cell memory formation after mild COVID-19. A single record per CDR3 protein comes from TCRdb applying MiXCR to the 5' RACE reads. The sample lists tens of thousands of distinct CDR3 sequences; 7.3% were seen once. Sequenced sample: PBMCs or a T cell subset sorted from them (not recorded which). The chain uses TRBV12-3 or TRBV12-4 and TRBJ2-3, with TRBD2 matching over 8 bases. This receptor was obtained from a young man who had mild COVID-19 (a few samples of this study predate the infection). Cell type and time point are not known. CDR3 amino acids: CASSWGSGVTDTQYF. As DNA, the CDR3 is TGTGCCAGCAGTTGGGGTAGCGGGGTCACAGATACGCAGTATTTT.